Listed below are T cell receptor beta chains from one sample, sequenced in a study of blood T cell repertoires in COVID-19. Sequencing used immunoSEQ multiplex PCR; TCRdb keeps in-frame clones, though not all of them. Seen here are approximately 300,000 clones, approximately 84% observed once, and the top ten hold less than 20%. The sequencing input was peripheral blood. The receptors come from a person aged 65 to 79 with COVID-19, enrolled during active disease. Both conserved end residues are part of each CDR3. The D gene is left open where the match is weak. Where a row states a size, it is once, few, many or the class of an expanded clone; other rows omit it.

TGCAGTTTACCGACAGAGCTTGAAGCTTTCTTT | CSLPTELEAFF | TRBJ1-1 | NA | NA | TRBV20-1
TGTGCCAGCTCCCCTACCTGGAGCAGTGATCGCAATCAGCCCCAGCATTTT | CASSPTWSSDRNQPQHF | TRBJ1-5 | NA | NA | TRBV18
TGTGCCAGCAGCGGCACTAGCGGTAACAATGAGCAGTTCTTC | CASSGTSGNNEQFF | TRBJ2-1 | once | TRBD2 | TRBV9
TGTGCCAGCGGTAGGGGCTATCAGCCCCAGCATTTT | CASGRGYQPQHF | TRBJ1-5 | NA | NA | TRBV28
TGCGCCAGCAGCGCGACAGGGCCCAATCAGCCCCAGCATTTT | CASSATGPNQPQHF | TRBJ1-5 | NA | TRBD1 | TRBV5-1
TGTGCCAGCCGGGACTCCACAACTAATGAAAAACTGTTTTTT | CASRDSTTNEKLFF | TRBJ1-4 | few | NA | TRBV2
TGCGCCAGCAGCCGCCGCCAGGGGTATGAAAAACTGTTTTTT | CASSRRQGYEKLFF | TRBJ1-4 | once | NA | TRBV4-1
TGTGCCAGCAGCTTAGAAGCGGCGGGCAATCAGCCCCAGCATTTT | CASSLEAAGNQPQHF | TRBJ1-5 | NA | NA | TRBV11-2
TGCAGCCTCACCCAGGGGGGCACTGGCTACACCTTC | CSLTQGGTGYTF | TRBJ1-2 | NA | TRBD1 | TRBV29-1
TGTGCCAGTAGTATTGGAGGCGGGGAGCTGTTTTTT | CASSIGGGELFF | TRBJ2-2 | NA | NA | TRBV19
TGTGCCAGCAGTTCGCGACAGGGGTCTGAAGCTTTCTTT | CASSSRQGSEAFF | TRBJ1-1 | NA | TRBD1 | TRBV6-5
TGTGCCAGCAGCTTACGGGGGAACACTGAAGCTTTCTTT | CASSLRGNTEAFF | TRBJ1-1 | NA | NA | TRBV7-9
TGTGCCAGCAGCCAAAACGCCGGACTAGCCGGTAATTCACCCCTCCACTTT | CASSQNAGLAGNSPLHF | TRBJ1-6 | NA | NA | TRBV4-2
TGTGCCAGCAGTCCCGGAAATCACAGGGGATGGCCTGAAGCTTTCTTT | CASSPGNHRGWPEAFF | TRBJ1-1 | NA | TRBD1 | TRBV6-2/TRBV6-3
TGCGCCAGCAGCCAAGATCGATGGACAGGGGAGCGCTACACCTTC | CASSQDRWTGERYTF | TRBJ1-2 | NA | TRBD1 | TRBV4-3
TGTGCCACCAGTGATAACACTTTTGCGACAGGGGGCGTCTATGGCTACACCTTC | CATSDNTFATGGVYGYTF | TRBJ1-2 | NA | TRBD1 | TRBV24-1
TGTGCCAGAAGCTGCCGGGACAGGGATAAGGAGACCCAGTACTTC | CARSCRDRDKETQYF | TRBJ2-5 | NA | TRBD1 | TRBV5-3
TGTGCCAGCGGTCCCCCCGGGGTAGGAAACACCATATATTTT | CASGPPGVGNTIYF | TRBJ1-3 | NA | NA | TRBV2
TGCGCCAGCAGCAGAACCCTTACACAGGGGGCGGCCTACGAGCAGTACTTC | CASSRTLTQGAAYEQYF | TRBJ2-7 | few | TRBD1 | TRBV5-1
TGTGCCAGCAGTTCCCCATGGACAGGGGATCCTGGCTACACCTTC | CASSSPWTGDPGYTF | TRBJ1-2 | NA | TRBD1 | TRBV28
TGTGCCAGTAGCCTACGCGGACAGGGTTTGGCGGTGTCTGGGGCCAACGTCCTGACTTTC | CASSLRGQGLAVSGANVLTF | TRBJ2-6 | NA | TRBD1 | TRBV19
TGCGCCAGCAGCCAAGACTTCCTTCAGGGGAAAAAACTGTTTTTT | CASSQDFLQGKKLFF | TRBJ1-4 | NA | NA | TRBV4-3
TGTGCCAGCAGTGACCCGCCGGGACTAGCGGGAGGTGAGCAGTTCTTC | CASSDPPGLAGGEQFF | TRBJ2-1 | few | TRBD2 | TRBV6-2/TRBV6-3
TGTGCCAGCAGTTTTGGAGTCCCTGAAGCTTTCTTT | CASSFGVPEAFF | TRBJ1-1 | NA | NA | TRBV12-3/TRBV12-4
TGTGCCAGCAGTTTAAAGGACAGCAATGAGCAGTTCTTC | CASSLKDSNEQFF | TRBJ2-1 | once | NA | TRBV28
TGTGCCAGCAGCTTAACAGGGGGAGTCGGTTTTAACTTT | CASSLTGGVGFNF | TRBJ2-3 | NA | TRBD1 | TRBV7-2
TGTGCCAGCAGCTTAGCGACCCCGGGACAGGGGGGGATCGTGCAGTACTTC | CASSLATPGQGGIVQYF | TRBJ2-7 | NA | TRBD1 | TRBV7-2
TGTGCCAGCAGCACCTTCACAGGGACCCTGCTCAATGAGCAGTTCTTC | CASSTFTGTLLNEQFF | TRBJ2-1 | once | NA | TRBV5-8
TGTGCCAGCAGCCGTAGTGGAGGGTACTACGAGCAGTACTTC | CASSRSGGYYEQYF | TRBJ2-7 | few | NA | TRBV5-5
TGTGCCAGCAGTGAAATGCTAGGGGGCGGTCAGCCCCAGCATTTT | CASSEMLGGGQPQHF | TRBJ1-5 | once | TRBD1 | TRBV6-1
TGTGCCAGCAGATCCTCGGGTTACAATCAGCCCCAGCATTTT | CASRSSGYNQPQHF | TRBJ1-5 | NA | NA | TRBV28
TGTGCCAGCAGCGTTTGGGGGGTAGGTCAGCCCCAGCATTTT | CASSVWGVGQPQHF | TRBJ1-5 | NA | NA | TRBV21-1
TGCGCCAGCAGCCAAGTAGGGGGTTACGAGCAGTACTTC | CASSQVGGYEQYF | TRBJ2-7 | NA | NA | TRBV4-3
TGTGCCAGCAGCTTCTTAAGGACTTCGAACACTGAAGCTTTCTTT | CASSFLRTSNTEAFF | TRBJ1-1 | NA | NA | TRBV7-2
TGTGCCAGCAGCCCTGGGGGGGCGGGGGCCAACGTCCTGACTTTC | CASSPGGAGANVLTF | TRBJ2-6 | NA | NA | TRBV5-4
TGTGCCACATCCGGGACAGGGGAGTGGTGGCAGCCCCAGCATTTT | CATSGTGEWWQPQHF | TRBJ1-5 | NA | TRBD1 | TRBV19
TGTGCCAGCAGCTTAGTTTTGGGGGCCGAGCAGTACTTC | CASSLVLGAEQYF | TRBJ2-7 | NA | NA | TRBV11-1
TGTGCCAGCAGCCCAAGATTGGGAGGCGAGCAGTACTTC | CASSPRLGGEQYF | TRBJ2-7 | NA | NA | TRBV7-2
TGTGCCAGAAGCTTGATCCGACTAGCGGGGTACAATGAGCAGTTCTTC | CARSLIRLAGYNEQFF | TRBJ2-1 | many | TRBD2 | TRBV5-3
TGTGCCAGCAGCCAAGGTCCAGGTCAGGGACTCGTCGGGGAGCTGTTTTTT | CASSQGPGQGLVGELFF | TRBJ2-2 | NA | NA | TRBV3-1/TRBV3-2
TGTGCCACGACCGTTAGCGGGACAGGGGGCGAAAAACTGTTTTTT | CATTVSGTGGEKLFF | TRBJ1-4 | few | TRBD1 | TRBV2
TGTGCCAGCAGCGCCAGGGGGACTAGCGGGAAGTTCTGGGAGCTGTTTTTT | CASSARGTSGKFWELFF | TRBJ2-2 | NA | TRBD2 | TRBV7-2
TGTGCCAGCAGCTTGAAACGGGGACATTTAGTTCCTGAAGCTTTCTTT | CASSLKRGHLVPEAFF | TRBJ1-1 | NA | NA | TRBV5-8
TGTGCCAGCAGTCCCGGGACTCCAATGCTCCACTATGGCTACACCTTC | CASSPGTPMLHYGYTF | TRBJ1-2 | NA | NA | TRBV27
TGTGCCAGCAGCTTAGGAGAGGGCGCGGGTTATCAGCCCCAGCATTTT | CASSLGEGAGYQPQHF | TRBJ1-5 | NA | NA | TRBV7-9
TGTGCCAGCAGCTTAGCGTTGTGGCTAGCAGCAGATACGCAGTATTTT | CASSLALWLAADTQYF | TRBJ2-3 | NA | NA | TRBV7-2
TGTGCCAGCAGCCAAGATTTGCAAGCCAATGAGCAGTTCTTC | CASSQDLQANEQFF | TRBJ2-1 | NA | NA | TRBV4-2
TGTGCCAGCAGCTTAGTTAGCGGGAGCGACGAGCAGTACTTC | CASSLVSGSDEQYF | TRBJ2-7 | few | TRBD2 | TRBV7-2
TGTGCCAGCAGCCAACGCGCCGGGATCAATGAGCAGTTCTTC | CASSQRAGINEQFF | TRBJ2-1 | NA | NA | TRBV4-2
TGTGCCAGCAGCTATCGTAGCGGGGGGGCCACAGATACGCAGTATTTT | CASSYRSGGATDTQYF | TRBJ2-3 | NA | TRBD2 | TRBV9
TGTGCCAGCAGCCTAGCGGGAGTGGGAGATACGCAGTATTTT | CASSLAGVGDTQYF | TRBJ2-3 | NA | TRBD2 | TRBV6-2/TRBV6-3
TGTGCCAGCAGTGGACAGGGCCCAATTTCACCCCTCCACTTT | CASSGQGPISPLHF | TRBJ1-6 | NA | TRBD1 | TRBV28
TGTGCCAGCAGTCCACCCCTCGCAGATAAAGCTTTCTTT | CASSPPLADKAFF | TRBJ1-1 | NA | NA | TRBV6-5
TGTGCCAGCAGCGACGGACTAGCGAGCACAGATACGCAGTATTTT | CASSDGLASTDTQYF | TRBJ2-3 | NA | TRBD2 | TRBV9
TGTGCCAGCAGTTTGACAGTCGGGACAGGGATAGGCGAGCAGTACTTC | CASSLTVGTGIGEQYF | TRBJ2-7 | NA | TRBD1 | TRBV27
TGTGCCAGCAGCACCAGACTAGCGGTCCCCTACGAGCAGTACTTC | CASSTRLAVPYEQYF | TRBJ2-7 | few | NA | TRBV21-1
TGTGCCAGCAGTGAAGCCACGGCAGGGTTGGGCTACACCTTC | CASSEATAGLGYTF | TRBJ1-2 | once | NA | TRBV6-1